The clone carrying this T cell receptor (beta chain) appeared a few times. Its target is not known. Time point meaning: persistent/refractory GD, antithyroid drugs over 5 years with positive TRAb. The authors made the TCR library using RNA they extracted from PBMCs. Trimming cost V 4 bases and J 4 bases, with 10 bases left between them. Germline V gene lookup returns CDR1 SQVTM and CDR2 ANQGSEA. The CDR3 spans 12 residues. This entry belongs to a study of regulatory T cells in long-lasting Graves disease. General study results and limits: Fewer public clonotypes were shared by new patients (around 960) than by persistent patients (2,741).

Sequencing libraries for TCR beta were prepared with iRepertoire HTBI primers and Arm-PCR of CDR3 regions. TCRdb processed the multiplex PCR reads anew with MiXCR; each CDR3 protein has one entry. This sample has more than 650,000 distinct CDR3 sequences, with around 32% found just once. This TCR was recovered from a female donor with Graves disease. The rearrangement uses TRBV29-1 and TRBJ1-2; D is undetermined. This specimen was peripheral blood mononuclear cells (PBMCs), taken when the disease was refractory, from a patient treated with antithyroid drugs. The CDR3 nucleotides are TGCAGCGTTGCGGGGAGCACCTATGGCTACACCTTC. Residues: CSVAGSTYGYTF. Drawing the rest from reference TRBV29-1 and TRBJ1-2, the complete variable domain is SAVISQKPSRDICQRGTSLTIQCQVDSQVTMMFWYRQQPGQSLTLIATANQGSEATYESGFVIDKFPISRPNLTFSTLTVSNMSPEDSSIYLCSVAGSTYGYTFGSGTRLTVV.